This entry lists 12 T cell receptor beta chains sequenced from one sample in a study of blood T cell repertoires in COVID-19. Sequencing used immunoSEQ multiplex PCR; TCRdb keeps in-frame clones, though not all of them. The data contain about 30,000 clones, around 93% of them singletons. Sequencing used peripheral blood. The receptors shown here come from a human donor with active COVID-19. The donor label of this sample is uncertain.

This clone appeared a single time. The rearrangement links TRBV29-1 to TRBJ2-1; D is perhaps TRBD1 (5 bases). The CDR3 has 14 amino acids. V was cut by 4 bases and J by 3 bases, with 13 bases left in between. Germline CDR1 and CDR2: SQVTM and ANQGSEA. In DNA, the CDR3 is TGCAGCGTTGTAGGGGCTAGTAACTACAATGAGCAGTTCTTC. Translated: CSVVGASNYNEQFF.

The CDR3 sequence: CASTDRAETQYF. CDR3 sequence (DNA): TGTGCCAGCACGGACAGGGCGGAGACCCAGTACTTC. The rearrangement joins TRBV28 to TRBJ2-5; 8 bases are shared with TRBD1. The CDR3 sequence is 12 residues long. V lost 7 bases and J lost 5; bases outside the gene matches: 3. Per germline, CDR1 MDHEN and CDR2 SYDVKM.

J is TRBJ2-7 and V is TRBV3-1 (or the pseudogene TRBV3-2); 9 bases are shared with TRBD2. Germline-derived CDR1 and CDR2 are LGHDT and YNNKEL (reference sequence). J gave up 4 bases and V 4 bases, and 14 bases lay outside the gene matches. The CDR3 covers 17 residues. CDR3: CASSLYIIASGTYEQYF. The CDR3 region has the DNA TGTGCCAGCAGCCTATACATTATAGCTAGCGGGACGTACGAGCAGTACTTC.

CDR3 loop: CASSPTGRSYGYTF. CDR3 DNA sequence: TGTGCCAGCAGCCCGACCGGGAGGAGCTATGGCTACACCTTC. V and J are TRBV11-2 and TRBJ1-2; unclear D gene. CDR1 and CDR2 from the germline V gene are SGHAT and FQNNGV. The V end lost 5 bases, the J end lost 4 bases, and 14 bases lay between the germline ends. CDR3 length: 14 residues.

The rearrangement uses TRBV28 and TRBJ1-2; TRBD1 matches 7 bases. The CDR3 loop spans 16 amino acids. CDR1 is MDHEN, CDR2 SYDVKM, per germline. V dropped 5 bases and J dropped 4; count of bases not matched to a gene: 13. Here the CDR3 reads CASSPATGPTGYGYTF. The CDR3 DNA sequence: TGTGCCAGCAGTCCTGCGACAGGGCCGACGGGCTATGGCTACACCTTC.

The rearrangement uses TRBV5-3 and TRBJ1-5; 11 nucleotides align to TRBD1. TRBV5-3 qualifies as an ORF whose function is uncertain. V lost 4 bases, J lost 7 bases, and 10 bases stayed unmatched. The CDR3 runs to 16 residues. CDR3 loop: CARSPPDRGLGQPQHF. DNA for the CDR3: TGTGCCAGAAGCCCTCCGGACAGGGGGCTCGGGCAGCCCCAGCATTTT.

The chain couples TRBV4-2 to TRBJ2-1; D possibly corresponds to TRBD2 (6 bases). The germline V gene has CDR1 LGHNA and CDR2 YNFKEQ. The CDR3 loop spans 15 amino acids. V was clipped by 4 bases and J by 10 bases, with 20 bases between them. The CDR3, as DNA: TGTGCCAGCAGCCGGACAAGTGGGGCGGGGAGCGAGCAGTTCTTC. Encoded protein: CASSRTSGAGSEQFF.

The CDR3 protein is CASKLAGSYEQYF. In DNA form, the CDR3 reads TGTGCTAGTAAATTAGCGGGCTCCTACGAGCAGTACTTC. The chain recombines TRBV12-5 with TRBJ2-7; 7 bases are a match to TRBD2. CDR1 is LGHNT, CDR2 FRNRAP, per germline. The ends lost 8 bases at V and 0 bases at J; junction bases unmatched: 4. This CDR3 contains 13 residues.

V usage is TRBV30 and J usage is TRBJ1-1; D may be TRBD1 (5 bases). Germline CDR1 GTSNPN, CDR2 SVGIG (reference sequence). This CDR3 is built from 13 residues. V shed 4 bases and J shed 5 bases, with 14 bases lying between them. CDR3 DNA sequence: TGTGCCTGGACCCGCGCGGGGGGGACTGAAGCTTTCTTT. This sequence encodes CAWTRAGGTEAFF.

The chain is built from TRBV28 and TRBJ2-7; possibly TRBD1 for D (5 bases). The CDR3 is made up of 13 amino acids. Between the trimmed V and J ends, which lost 8 bases and 4 bases, there was a span of 15 bases. The germline V gene encodes CDR1 MDHEN and CDR2 SYDVKM. The CDR3: CASGWAGKYEQYF. The CDR3 DNA is TGTGCCAGCGGGTGGGCAGGGAAATACGAGCAGTACTTC.

This chain links TRBV4-1 with TRBJ1-6; D is unclear. V shed 1 base and J shed 7 bases, with 14 bases lying between them. Germline lookup yields CDR1 MGHRA and CDR2 YSYEKL. The CDR3 contains 16 residues. The CDR3 loop reads CASSQGLREPNSPLHF. The CDR3 coding sequence is TGCGCCAGCAGCCAAGGGTTGAGGGAGCCAAATTCACCCCTCCACTTT.

V gene TRBV7-2 combines with J gene TRBJ2-3; TRBD2 is a possible D gene (5 bases). The germline V gene has CDR1 SGHTA and CDR2 FQGNSA. CDR3 length: 13 amino acids. The ends were cut back, 5 bases at V and 2 bases at J, with 8 bases in the middle. CDR3: CASSPGYTDTQYF. DNA of the CDR3: TGTGCCAGCAGCCCGGGGTACACAGATACGCAGTATTTT.